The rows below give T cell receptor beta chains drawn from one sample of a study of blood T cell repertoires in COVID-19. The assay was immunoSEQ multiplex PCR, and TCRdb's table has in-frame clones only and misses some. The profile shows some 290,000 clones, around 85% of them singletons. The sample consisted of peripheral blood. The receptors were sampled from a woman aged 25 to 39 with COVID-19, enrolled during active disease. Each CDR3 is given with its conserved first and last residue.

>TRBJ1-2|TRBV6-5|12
CASSYEGDGYTF
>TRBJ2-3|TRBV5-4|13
CASSIRGADTQYF
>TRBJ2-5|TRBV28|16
CASRSWGGGGQETQYF
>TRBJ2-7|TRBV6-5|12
CASSYEGHEQYF
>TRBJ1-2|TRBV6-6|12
CASSWAIIGYTF
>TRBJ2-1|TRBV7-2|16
CASNPIGGTPYNEQFF
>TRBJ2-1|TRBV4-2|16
CASSQGSRTSLNEQFF
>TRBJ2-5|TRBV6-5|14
CASSYSNQWETQYF
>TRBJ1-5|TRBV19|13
CACRTGINQPQHF
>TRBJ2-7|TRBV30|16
CAWSTPRSQGSYEQYF
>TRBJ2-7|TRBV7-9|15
CASSHRLAGVMEQYF
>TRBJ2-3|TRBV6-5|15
CASRLGLAGTDTQYF
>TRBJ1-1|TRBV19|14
CASTSGRGGTEAFF
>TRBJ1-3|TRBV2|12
CASRGGGNTIYF
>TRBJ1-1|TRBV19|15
CASSMRQGKGTEAFF
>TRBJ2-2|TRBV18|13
CASSPTVSGELFF
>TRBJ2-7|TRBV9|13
CASSQGVSGVQYF
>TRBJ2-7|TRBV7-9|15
CASSLVIGSSYEQYF
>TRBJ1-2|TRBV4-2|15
CASSQEVTGFYGYTF
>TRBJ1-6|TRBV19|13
CASNQGNNSPLHF
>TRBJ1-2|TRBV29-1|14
CSVDGTGGFYGYTF
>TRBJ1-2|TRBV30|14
CAWSLTPGGGGYTF
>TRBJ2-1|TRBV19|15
CASSIFGGGAHEQFF
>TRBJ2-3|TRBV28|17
CASSLWGGGQGANTQYF
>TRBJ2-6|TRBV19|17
CASSYPGRSSGANVLTF
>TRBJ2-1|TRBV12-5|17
CASGLGASGGVYNEQFF
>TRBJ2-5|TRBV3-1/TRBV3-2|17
CASSQDLAGGRQETQYF
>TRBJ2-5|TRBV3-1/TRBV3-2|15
CASSHAGQGKETQYF
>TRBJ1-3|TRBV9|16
CASSTRTGAGGNTIYF
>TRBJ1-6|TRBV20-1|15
CSASPPTGGNSPLHF
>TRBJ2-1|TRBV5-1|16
CASSLMTSAGVNEQFF